This T cell receptor (beta chain) was documented in a study of blood T cell repertoires in COVID-19. V gave up 6 bases and J gave up 3 bases; unmatched junction bases: 4. The CDR3 has 13 amino acids. The assay was immunoSEQ multiplex PCR, and TCRdb's table has in-frame clones only and misses some. The sample consists of 350,000 to 400,000 clones, approximately 93% of them appearing once. V gene TRBV12-3 or TRBV12-4 combines with J gene TRBJ2-7; 8 bases match TRBD2. The sequence was collected from a middle-aged woman who had been exposed to COVID-19. The sample comprised PBMCs or T cells enriched from blood (not recorded which). The CDR3 sequence: CASSPSGGYEQYF. As DNA, the CDR3 is TGTGCCAGCAGCCCAAGCGGGGGCTACGAGCAGTACTTC.